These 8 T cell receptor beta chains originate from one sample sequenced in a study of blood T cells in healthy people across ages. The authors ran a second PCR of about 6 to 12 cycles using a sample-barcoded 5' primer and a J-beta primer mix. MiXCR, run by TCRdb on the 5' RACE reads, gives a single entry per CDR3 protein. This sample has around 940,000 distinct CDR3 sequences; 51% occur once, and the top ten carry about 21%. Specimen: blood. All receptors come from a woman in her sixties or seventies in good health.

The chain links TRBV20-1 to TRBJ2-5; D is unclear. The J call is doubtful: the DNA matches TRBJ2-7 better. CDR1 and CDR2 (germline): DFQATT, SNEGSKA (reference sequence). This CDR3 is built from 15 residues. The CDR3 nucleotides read TGCAGTGCTAGAGCTGAAGGACCGCTGAGCTACGAGCAGTACTTC. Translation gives CSARAEGPLSYEQYF.

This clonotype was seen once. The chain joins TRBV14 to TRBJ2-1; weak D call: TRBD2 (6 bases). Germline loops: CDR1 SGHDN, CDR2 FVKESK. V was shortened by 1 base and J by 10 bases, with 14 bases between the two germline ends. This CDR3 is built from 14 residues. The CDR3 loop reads CASSQVGGTYEQFF. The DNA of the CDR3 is TGTGCCAGCAGCCAAGTCGGGGGAACCTACGAGCAGTTCTTC.

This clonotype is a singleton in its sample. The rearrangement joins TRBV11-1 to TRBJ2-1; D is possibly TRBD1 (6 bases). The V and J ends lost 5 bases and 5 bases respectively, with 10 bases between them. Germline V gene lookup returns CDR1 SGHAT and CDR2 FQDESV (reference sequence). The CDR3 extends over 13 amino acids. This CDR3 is CASSKDRNNEQFF. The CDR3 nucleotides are TGTGCCAGCAGCAAGGACAGAAACAATGAGCAGTTCTTC.

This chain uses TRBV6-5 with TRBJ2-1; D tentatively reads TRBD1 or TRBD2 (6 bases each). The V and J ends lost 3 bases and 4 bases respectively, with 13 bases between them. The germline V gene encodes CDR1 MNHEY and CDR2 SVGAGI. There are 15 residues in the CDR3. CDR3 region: CASSYGGTTYNEQFF. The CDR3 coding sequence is TGTGCCAGCAGTTATGGAGGGACAACTTACAATGAGCAGTTCTTC.

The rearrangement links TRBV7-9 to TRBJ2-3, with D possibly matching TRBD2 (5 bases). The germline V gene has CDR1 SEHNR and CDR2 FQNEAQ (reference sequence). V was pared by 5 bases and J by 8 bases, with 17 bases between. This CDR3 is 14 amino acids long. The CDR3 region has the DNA TGTGCCAGCAGCGTAGGCGGGCAACGCGGTACGCAGTATTTT. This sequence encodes CASSVGGQRGTQYF.

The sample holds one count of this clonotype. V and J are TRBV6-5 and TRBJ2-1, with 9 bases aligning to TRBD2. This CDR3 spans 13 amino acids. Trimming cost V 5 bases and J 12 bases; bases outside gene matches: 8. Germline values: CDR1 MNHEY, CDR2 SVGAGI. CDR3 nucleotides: TGTGCCAGCAGTCCCGGTAGCGGGAGTAGGCAGTTCTTC. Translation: CASSPGSGSRQFF.

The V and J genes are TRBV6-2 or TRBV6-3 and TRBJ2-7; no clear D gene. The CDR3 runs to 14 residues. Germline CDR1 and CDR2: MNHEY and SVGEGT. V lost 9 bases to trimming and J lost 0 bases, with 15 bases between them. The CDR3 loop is CASRWWFSSYEQYF. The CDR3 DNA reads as TGTGCCAGTCGGTGGTGGTTTAGCTCCTACGAGCAGTACTTC.

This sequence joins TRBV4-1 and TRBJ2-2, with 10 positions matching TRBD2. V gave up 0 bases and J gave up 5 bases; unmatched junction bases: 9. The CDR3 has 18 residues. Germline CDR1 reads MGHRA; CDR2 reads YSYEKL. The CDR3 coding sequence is TGCGCCAGCAGCCAAGAGGCAAGGACTAGCGGCATTACCGGGGAGCTGTTTTTT. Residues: CASSQEARTSGITGELFF.